These T cell receptor beta chains were read from a single sample in a study of post-analysis software for immune sequencing data. Each CDR3 protein is one row after TCRdb ran MiXCR on the PCR reads. Of some 690,000 distinct CDR3 sequences in the sample, approximately 59% were seen once. The sequencing sample was made of blood. These receptors all come from a girl aged 2 to 10 with multiple sclerosis. Both conserved end residues are part of each CDR3. The D gene is left open where the match is weak. Not all rows give a size; the values are once, few, many and, for expanded clones, a class.

v_gene	abundance	j_gene	d_gene	CDR3nt	CDR3aa
TRBV6-5	.	TRBJ2-7	TRBD1	TGTGCCAGCAGTCACTCCAGGGGGCGTGACGAGCAGTACTTC	CASSHSRGRDEQYF
TRBV29-1	few	TRBJ1-2	TRBD1	TGCAGCGTTGGGGCAGGGGGAGGGTATGGCTACACCTTC	CSVGAGGGYGYTF
TRBV24-1	once	TRBJ2-5	TRBD1	TGTGCCACCAGTGACAGGGGGCCAAACTGGGAGACCCAGTACTTC	CATSDRGPNWETQYF
TRBV5-5	.	TRBJ2-2	.	TGTGCCAGCAGCTTGGGGGCAGGCCCTACCGGGGAGCTGTTTTTT	CASSLGAGPTGELFF
TRBV7-3	.	TRBJ2-3	.	TGTGCCAGCAGCTTAACGCTGAATAGCGAACTGGATACGCAGTATTTT	CASSLTLNSELDTQYF
TRBV25-1	.	TRBJ2-1	.	TGTGCCAGCAGTGAATATAATGGCGATGAGCAGTTCTTC	CASSEYNGDEQFF
TRBV29-1	.	TRBJ2-3	.	TGCAGCCTGACAAAGGGTATTGGGACAGATACGCAGTATTTT	CSLTKGIGTDTQYF
TRBV20-1	.	TRBJ2-1	.	TGCAGTGCTAGAGACGGAAGGAGCTCCTACAATGAGCAGTTCTTC	CSARDGRSSYNEQFF
TRBV20-1	few	TRBJ2-1	TRBD1	TGCAGTGCTAGAGCCCCGACAGGGGTTAACAATGAGCAGTTCTTC	CSARAPTGVNNEQFF
TRBV6-5	few	TRBJ2-3	TRBD1	TGTGCCAGCAGGATGACAGGGGGCGTGGATACGCAGTATTTT	CASRMTGGVDTQYF
TRBV10-3	.	TRBJ2-7	.	TGTGCCATCAGTGCAGAAGGTTCGTCCTACGAGCAGTACTTC	CAISAEGSSYEQYF
TRBV7-3	few	TRBJ2-1	.	TGTGCCAGCAGCTTAAGAGGGTACAGAGACTCCTACAATGAGCAGTTCTTC	CASSLRGYRDSYNEQFF
TRBV20-1	once	TRBJ2-1	.	TGCAGTGCCTTTATAGATGAGCAGTTCTTC	CSAFIDEQFF
TRBV12-3/TRBV12-4	few	TRBJ1-1	.	TGTGCCAGCAGTTTCGGGCTGAACACTGAAGCTTTCTTT	CASSFGLNTEAFF
TRBV27	.	TRBJ2-7	TRBD1	TGTGCCAGCAGTCCCGTCACAGGGGGCATGCACGAGCAGTACTTC	CASSPVTGGMHEQYF
TRBV29-1	.	TRBJ1-4	.	TGCAGCACCCTGGAGGTGGGGGAGGGCTTGCGAAAACTGTTTTTT	CSTLEVGEGLRKLFF
TRBV29-1	.	TRBJ2-1	TRBD2	TGCAGCGTTGAAGAACGTAATCGGGCGGGGGGTACTTACAATGAGCAGTTCTTC	CSVEERNRAGGTYNEQFF
TRBV7-2	.	TRBJ1-1	.	TGTGCCAGCACCCCGATACCCAGCCTTTCTGAAGCTTTCTTT	CASTPIPSLSEAFF
TRBV25-1	.	TRBJ2-5	.	TGTGCCAGCAGTGATTGGGCTCACTCAGGTCCAGGGCTAGGTGTTCCAGGAGAGACCCAGTACTTC	CASSDWAHSGPGLGVPGETQYF
TRBV12-3/TRBV12-4	few	TRBJ1-1	TRBD1	TGTGCCAGCAGTCCTCGGACAGGGTACACTGAAGCTTTCTTT	CASSPRTGYTEAFF
TRBV4-1	.	TRBJ2-7	TRBD1	TGCGCCAGCAGCTACCCAGTAGATAGTAGGGACAGAACACCCGGAGAGCAGTACTTC	CASSYPVDSRDRTPGEQYF
TRBV20-1	.	TRBJ1-2	.	TGCAGTGCTGCCCCCGAGGGTTTCTATGGCTACACCTTC	CSAAPEGFYGYTF
TRBV5-1	.	TRBJ2-5	TRBD2	TGCGCCAGCAGCTCGACTAGCGGGAGTGAGACCCAGTACTTC	CASSSTSGSETQYF
TRBV7-2	.	TRBJ2-3	.	TGTGCCAGCAGGGCGGGGATCCGCACAGATACGCAGTATTTT	CASRAGIRTDTQYF
TRBV7-2	.	TRBJ2-3	TRBD2	TGTGCCAGCACCCTAGCGGGGGACCCCACAGATACGCAGTATTTT	CASTLAGDPTDTQYF
TRBV29-1	few	TRBJ1-2	.	TGCAGCGTTGAAGAAACCCAGGGCCTTAACTATGGCTACACCTTC	CSVEETQGLNYGYTF
TRBV12-3/TRBV12-4	.	TRBJ1-1	TRBD1	TGTGCCAGCAGCCAGGGACAGTTGGCTGAAGCTTTATTT	CASSQGQLAEALF
TRBV7-9	.	TRBJ2-7	TRBD2	TGTGCCAGCAGCGGTCCGGGACTAACCTACGAGCAGTACTTC	CASSGPGLTYEQYF
TRBV13	once	TRBJ2-2	TRBD1	TGTGCCAGCAGCATACCACAGGGGCGGCGTTTCACCGGGGAGCTGTTTTTT	CASSIPQGRRFTGELFF
TRBV20-1	once	TRBJ2-1	TRBD2	TGCAGTGCAGCGGGACTAGCGGACTCCTACAATGAGCAGTTCTTC	CSAAGLADSYNEQFF
TRBV5-4	.	TRBJ2-3	TRBD2	TGTGCCAGCAGCTTGGGAGGGACTTTTGCGCGCGCGGGAGTGACAGATACGCAGTATTTT	CASSLGGTFARAGVTDTQYF
TRBV29-1	.	TRBJ1-2	.	TGCAGCGTTGAGAACGGATTAGCTAACTATGGCTACACCTTC	CSVENGLANYGYTF
TRBV11-2	few	TRBJ2-1	.	TGTGCCAGCAGCTTAGTCGGTAGCGGATACAATGAGCAGTTCTTC	CASSLVGSGYNEQFF
TRBV3-1	.	TRBJ1-2	.	TGTGCCAGCAGCCATGCGTACGGAGATGGCTACACCTTC	CASSHAYGDGYTF
TRBV4-1	.	TRBJ2-7	TRBD2	TGCGCCAGCAGCCAAACCCCGCCCCGGACTAGCGGGACCTGCGAGCAGTACTTC	CASSQTPPRTSGTCEQYF
TRBV4-3	.	TRBJ2-1	TRBD2	TGCGCCAGCAGCCAAGAGGCTAGCGGTTCCTACAATGAGCAGTTCTTC	CASSQEASGSYNEQFF
TRBV27	.	TRBJ2-5	.	TGTGCCAGCAGTCCCCTCGGGGGGCGGCGCCAGACCCAGTACTTC	CASSPLGGRRQTQYF
TRBV7-8	.	TRBJ2-5	TRBD2	TGTGCCAGCAGCTTAGATGGACCGGGGGGGGCCCAGTACTTC	CASSLDGPGGAQYF
TRBV3-1	few	TRBJ2-1	.	TGTGCCAGCAGCCAAACCCGCGAGCAGTTCTTC	CASSQTREQFF
TRBV20-1	.	TRBJ2-1	.	TGCAGTGCTAGAGCGGGCGAGGCCACTTACAATAATGAGCAGTTCTTC	CSARAGEATYNNEQFF
TRBV4-1	few	TRBJ2-4	.	TGCGCCAGCAGCCAAGATAGTACAGTAGCCAAAAACATTCAGTACTTC	CASSQDSTVAKNIQYF
TRBV28	.	TRBJ1-1	.	TGTGCCAGCAGTTTATCCCCTCGACGGGCAGGTCCGATGAACACTGAAGCTTTCTTT	CASSLSPRRAGPMNTEAFF
TRBV27	.	TRBJ2-1	.	TGTGCCAGCAGTTTATCGATCTATGGCCTCCCGTTCTTC	CASSLSIYGLPFF
TRBV12-3/TRBV12-4	.	TRBJ1-1	.	TGTGCCAGCAGGGGGACACCCATCAACACTGAAGCTTTCTTT	CASRGTPINTEAFF
TRBV5-6	.	TRBJ2-1	TRBD2	TGTGCCAGCAGCAGGGAGGGGTTAAGCTCCTACAATGAGCAGTTCTTC	CASSREGLSSYNEQFF
TRBV29-1	.	TRBJ2-3	.	TGCAGCGTTCGAGGGGACCCTAGCACAGATACGCAGTATTTT	CSVRGDPSTDTQYF
TRBV5-1	.	TRBJ2-7	.	TGCGCCAGCAGCTTCGGGGCAGGGGACCTTTACGAGCAGTACTTC	CASSFGAGDLYEQYF
TRBV4-2	.	TRBJ2-1	.	TGTGCCAGCAGCCCCCTAGGGACGGCGGGCCTATACAATGAGCAGTTCTTC	CASSPLGTAGLYNEQFF
TRBV9	.	TRBJ1-2	TRBD1	TGTGCCAGCAGCCCTCCGATCAGTGACAGGGGATCGGCCCTTAATGGCTACACCTTC	CASSPPISDRGSALNGYTF
TRBV4-1	.	TRBJ2-1	.	TGCGCCAGCAGCCAAGATCATGAGCAGTTCTTC	CASSQDHEQFF